A selection of T cell receptor beta chains follows, all from one sample in a study of blood T cell repertoires in COVID-19. Using immunoSEQ multiplex PCR, the repertoire was profiled, and TCRdb retains in-frame clones only, with some absent. The sample includes some 330,000 clones, roughly 90% of them seen just once. Sequencing was carried out using PBMCs or T cells enriched from blood (not recorded which). The receptors derive from a woman aged 30 to 39 who had recovered from COVID-19. The CDR3 runs from the conserved cysteine through the conserved F or W. D genes are given only for firm matches. The size entry is marked missing in some rows and otherwise reads once, few, many or a size class.

D: TRBD2
V: TRBV9
J: TRBJ2-1
size: .
CDR3: CASSTSLGLAYNEQFF
DNA: TGTGCCAGCAGCACCTCCCTGGGACTAGCGTACAATGAGCAGTTCTTC

D: .
V: TRBV10-2
J: TRBJ2-5
size: .
CDR3: CATQINGETQYF
DNA: TGCGCCACCCAAATAAACGGGGAGACCCAGTACTTC

D: TRBD1
V: TRBV3-1/TRBV3-2
J: TRBJ1-2
size: .
CDR3: CASSQEPPGQGAGYGYTF
DNA: TGTGCCAGCAGCCAAGAACCCCCGGGACAGGGAGCTGGCTATGGCTACACCTTC

D: .
V: TRBV6-1
J: TRBJ1-1
size: .
CDR3: CASSENREEAFF
DNA: TGTGCCAGCAGTGAAAACAGGGAGGAAGCTTTCTTT

D: .
V: TRBV7-2
J: TRBJ1-2
size: .
CDR3: CASSLVQAGGYGYTF
DNA: TGTGCCAGCAGCTTAGTGCAGGCGGGGGGGTATGGCTACACCTTC

D: TRBD1
V: TRBV18
J: TRBJ2-2
size: .
CDR3: CASSPWTGPNTGELFF
DNA: TGTGCCAGCTCACCATGGACAGGACCGAACACCGGGGAGCTGTTTTTT

D: TRBD2
V: TRBV6-2/TRBV6-3
J: TRBJ2-7
size: .
CDR3: CASSTTSGRVSYEQYF
DNA: TGTGCCAGCAGCACAACTAGCGGGAGAGTTTCCTACGAGCAGTACTTC

D: TRBD1
V: TRBV28
J: TRBJ1-5
size: .
CDR3: CASSLDGQGVASNQPQHF
DNA: TGTGCCAGCAGTTTAGACGGACAGGGGGTCGCCAGCAATCAGCCCCAGCATTTT

D: .
V: TRBV18
J: TRBJ2-3
size: .
CDR3: CASSPIPTSTDTQYF
DNA: TGTGCCAGCTCACCAATCCCGACTAGCACAGATACGCAGTATTTT

D: .
V: TRBV28
J: TRBJ1-5
size: .
CDR3: CASRWRGLGGNQPQHF
DNA: TGTGCCAGCAGGTGGCGAGGACTGGGTGGCAATCAGCCCCAGCATTTT

D: .
V: TRBV6-2/TRBV6-3
J: TRBJ1-5
size: once
CDR3: CASSYSYRPGYNNQPQHF
DNA: TGTGCCAGCAGTTACTCCTACCGTCCGGGGTATAATAATCAGCCCCAGCATTTT

D: .
V: TRBV19
J: TRBJ1-1
size: .
CDR3: CASSKNTEAFF
DNA: TGTGCCAGTAGCAAGAACACTGAAGCTTTCTTT

D: .
V: TRBV4-3
J: TRBJ1-3
size: .
CDR3: CASSQETLTGVENTIYF
DNA: TGCGCCAGCAGCCAAGAAACCTTGACAGGAGTGGAAAACACCATATATTTT

D: .
V: TRBV7-8
J: TRBJ1-2
size: .
CDR3: CASSAMDRRGYTF
DNA: TGTGCCAGCAGCGCTATGGACAGACGTGGCTACACCTTC

D: TRBD1
V: TRBV5-4
J: TRBJ1-2
size: .
CDR3: CASRNTGGRYGYTF
DNA: TGTGCCAGCAGGAACACAGGGGGCCGGTATGGCTACACCTTC

D: .
V: TRBV7-2
J: TRBJ1-1
size: .
CDR3: CASSLGVRGTAEAFF
DNA: TGTGCCAGCAGCTTAGGGGTGCGGGGGACGGCTGAAGCTTTCTTT

D: .
V: TRBV20-1
J: TRBJ2-2
size: .
CDR3: CSASTRTGIPGELFF
DNA: TGCAGTGCTAGTACTAGAACAGGGATTCCGGGGGAGCTGTTTTTT

D: .
V: TRBV5-6
J: TRBJ1-2
size: .
CDR3: CASSLVRGGYTF
DNA: TGTGCCAGCAGCTTGGTAAGGGGTGGCTACACCTTC

D: .
V: TRBV19
J: TRBJ1-5
size: once
CDR3: CASNPGFSPGQPQHF
DNA: TGTGCCAGTAACCCGGGGTTCAGCCCCGGTCAGCCCCAGCATTTT

D: .
V: TRBV5-1
J: TRBJ1-3
size: .
CDR3: CASSLESALAGNTIYF
DNA: TGCGCCAGCAGCTTGGAATCAGCTTTAGCGGGAAACACCATATATTTT

D: TRBD2
V: TRBV4-3
J: TRBJ2-1
size: .
CDR3: CASSQGRAREGDEQFF
DNA: TGCGCCAGCAGCCAAGGGAGGGCGCGGGAGGGGGATGAGCAGTTCTTC